Sequencing of this T cell receptor (beta chain) was carried out in a study of type 1 regulatory T cells. Turning to the study itself: T-allo10 is a Tr1-enriched, alloantigen-specific CD4 T cell product made in vitro.

Germline values: CDR1 MNHEY, CDR2 SMNVEV (reference sequence). This CDR3 comprises 15 residues. V lost 0 bases and J 6 bases, leaving 12 bases between the germline ends. TCRdb itself ran the reads through MiXCR, one entry per CDR3 protein. The sample has about 100,000 distinct CDR3 sequences, roughly 31% seen once. This chain connects TRBV27 to TRBJ1-5; D ambiguous. Source material: CD4+ T cells, either the whole sample or a sorted fraction (not recorded which). This receptor was taken from a human donor in good health. CDR3 bases: TGTGCCAGCAGTTTATCGTCGGGAGGGAGTCAGCCCCAGCATTTT. It encodes CASSLSSGGSQPQHF.